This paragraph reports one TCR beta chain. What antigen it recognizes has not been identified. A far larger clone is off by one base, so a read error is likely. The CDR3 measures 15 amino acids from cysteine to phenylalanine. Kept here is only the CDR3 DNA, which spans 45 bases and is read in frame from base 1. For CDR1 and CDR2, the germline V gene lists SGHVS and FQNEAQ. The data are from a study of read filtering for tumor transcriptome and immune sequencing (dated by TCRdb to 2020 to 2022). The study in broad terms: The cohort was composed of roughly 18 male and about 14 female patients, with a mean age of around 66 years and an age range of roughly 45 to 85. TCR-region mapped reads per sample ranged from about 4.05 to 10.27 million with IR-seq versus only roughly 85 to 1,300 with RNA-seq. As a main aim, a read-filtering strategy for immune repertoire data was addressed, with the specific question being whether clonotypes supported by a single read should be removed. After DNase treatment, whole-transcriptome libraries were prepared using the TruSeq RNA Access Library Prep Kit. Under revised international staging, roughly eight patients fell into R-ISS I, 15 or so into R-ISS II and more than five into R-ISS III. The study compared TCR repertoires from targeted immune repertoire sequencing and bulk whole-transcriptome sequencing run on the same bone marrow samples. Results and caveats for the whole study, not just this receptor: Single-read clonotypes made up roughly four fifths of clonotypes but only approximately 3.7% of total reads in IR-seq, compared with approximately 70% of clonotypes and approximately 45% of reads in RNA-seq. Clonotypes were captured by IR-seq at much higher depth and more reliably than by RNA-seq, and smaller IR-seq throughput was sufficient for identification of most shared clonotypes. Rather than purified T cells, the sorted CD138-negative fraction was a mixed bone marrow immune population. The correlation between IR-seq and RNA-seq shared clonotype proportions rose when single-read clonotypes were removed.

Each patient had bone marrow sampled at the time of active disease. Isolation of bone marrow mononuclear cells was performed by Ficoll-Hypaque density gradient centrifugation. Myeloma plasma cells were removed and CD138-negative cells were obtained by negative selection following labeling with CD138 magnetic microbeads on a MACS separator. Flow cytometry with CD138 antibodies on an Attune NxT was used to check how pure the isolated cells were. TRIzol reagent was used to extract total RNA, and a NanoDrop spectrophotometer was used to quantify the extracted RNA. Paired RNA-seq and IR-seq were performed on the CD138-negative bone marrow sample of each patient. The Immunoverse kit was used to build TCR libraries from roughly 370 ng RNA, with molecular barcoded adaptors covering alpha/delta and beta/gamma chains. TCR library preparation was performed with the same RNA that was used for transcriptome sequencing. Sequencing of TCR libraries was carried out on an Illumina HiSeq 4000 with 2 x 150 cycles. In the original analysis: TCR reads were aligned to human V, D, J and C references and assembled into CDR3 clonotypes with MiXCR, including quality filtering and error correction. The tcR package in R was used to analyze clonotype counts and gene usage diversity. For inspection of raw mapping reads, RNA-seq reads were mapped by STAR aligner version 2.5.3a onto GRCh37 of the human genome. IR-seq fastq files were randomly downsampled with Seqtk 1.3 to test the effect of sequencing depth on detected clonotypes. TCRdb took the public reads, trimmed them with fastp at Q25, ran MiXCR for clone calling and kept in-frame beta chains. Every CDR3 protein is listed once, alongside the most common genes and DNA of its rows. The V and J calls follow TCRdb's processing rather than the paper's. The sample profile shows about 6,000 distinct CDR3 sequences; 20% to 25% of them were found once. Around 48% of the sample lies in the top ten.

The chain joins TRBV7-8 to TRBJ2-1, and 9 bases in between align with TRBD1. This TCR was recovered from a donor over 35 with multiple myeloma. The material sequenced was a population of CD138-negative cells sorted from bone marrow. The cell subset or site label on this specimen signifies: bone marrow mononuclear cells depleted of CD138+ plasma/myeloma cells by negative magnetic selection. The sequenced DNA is TGTGCCAGCAGCCGAGGGACAGGGCCCACTAATGGGCAGTTCTTC. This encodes CASSRGTGPTNGQFF. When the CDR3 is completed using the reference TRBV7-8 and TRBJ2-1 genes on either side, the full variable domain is GAGVSQSPRYKVAKRGQDVALRCDPISGHVSLFWYQQALGQGPEFLTYFQNEAQLDKSGLPSDRFFAERPEGSVSTLKIQRTQQEDSAVYLCASSRGTGPTNGQFFGPGTRLTVL.